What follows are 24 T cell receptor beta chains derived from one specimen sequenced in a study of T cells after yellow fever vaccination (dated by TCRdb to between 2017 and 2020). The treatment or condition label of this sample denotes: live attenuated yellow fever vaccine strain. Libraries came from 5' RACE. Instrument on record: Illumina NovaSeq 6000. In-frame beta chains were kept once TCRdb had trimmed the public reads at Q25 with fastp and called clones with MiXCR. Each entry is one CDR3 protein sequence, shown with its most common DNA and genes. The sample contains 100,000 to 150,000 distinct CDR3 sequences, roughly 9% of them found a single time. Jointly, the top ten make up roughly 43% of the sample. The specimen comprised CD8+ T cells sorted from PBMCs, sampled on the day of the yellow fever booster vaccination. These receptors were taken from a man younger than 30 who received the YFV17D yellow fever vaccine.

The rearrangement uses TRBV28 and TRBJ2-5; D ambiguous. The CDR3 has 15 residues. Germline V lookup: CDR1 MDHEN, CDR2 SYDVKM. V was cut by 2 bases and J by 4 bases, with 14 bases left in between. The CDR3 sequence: CASSLVAPSGETQYF. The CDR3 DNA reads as TGTGCCAGCAGTTTAGTTGCTCCAAGTGGAGAGACCCAGTACTTC.

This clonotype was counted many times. The CDR3: CASSYRDRGYEQYF. The CDR3 DNA reads TGTGCCAGCAGTTACCGGGACAGGGGCTACGAGCAGTACTTC. The V and J genes are TRBV27 and TRBJ2-7; TRBD1 agrees at 10 bases. CDR3 size: 14 residues. V lost 4 bases and J lost 3; bases outside the gene matches: 3. Germline V lookup: CDR1 MNHEY, CDR2 SMNVEV (reference sequence).

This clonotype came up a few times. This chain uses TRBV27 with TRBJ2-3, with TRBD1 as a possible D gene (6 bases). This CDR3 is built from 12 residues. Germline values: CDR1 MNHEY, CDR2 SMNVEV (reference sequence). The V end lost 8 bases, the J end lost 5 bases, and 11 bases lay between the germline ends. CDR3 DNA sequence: TGTGCCAGCCGATCCAGGGGAGATACGCAGTATTTT. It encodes CASRSRGDTQYF.

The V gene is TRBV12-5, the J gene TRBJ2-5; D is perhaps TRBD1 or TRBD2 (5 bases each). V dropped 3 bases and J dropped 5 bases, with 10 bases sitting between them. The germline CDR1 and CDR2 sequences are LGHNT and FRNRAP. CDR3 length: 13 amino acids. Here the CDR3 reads CASGLPGQETQYF. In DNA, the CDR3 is TGTGCTAGTGGTTTACCGGGGCAGGAGACCCAGTACTTC.

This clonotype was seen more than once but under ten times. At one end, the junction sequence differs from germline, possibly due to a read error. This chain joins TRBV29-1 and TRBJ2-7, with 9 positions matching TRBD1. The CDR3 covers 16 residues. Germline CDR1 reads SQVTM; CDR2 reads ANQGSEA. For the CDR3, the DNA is TGCAGCGTTGAAGGAGGAGGGACAGGGTTGTTCTACGAGCATTACTTC. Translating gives CSVEGGGTGLFYEHYF.

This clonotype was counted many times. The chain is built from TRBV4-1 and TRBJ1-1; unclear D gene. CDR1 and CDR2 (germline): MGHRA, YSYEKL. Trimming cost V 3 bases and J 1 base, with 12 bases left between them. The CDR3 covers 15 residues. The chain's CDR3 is CASSHGTAGNTEAFF. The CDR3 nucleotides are TGCGCCAGCAGCCATGGAACCGCGGGGAACACTGAAGCTTTCTTT.

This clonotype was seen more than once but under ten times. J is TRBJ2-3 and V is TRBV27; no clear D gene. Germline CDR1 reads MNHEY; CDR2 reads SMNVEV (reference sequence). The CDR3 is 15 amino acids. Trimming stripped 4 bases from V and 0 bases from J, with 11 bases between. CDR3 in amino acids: CASSSDPTSTDTQYF. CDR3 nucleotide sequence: TGTGCCAGCAGTTCGGACCCCACTAGCACAGATACGCAGTATTTT.

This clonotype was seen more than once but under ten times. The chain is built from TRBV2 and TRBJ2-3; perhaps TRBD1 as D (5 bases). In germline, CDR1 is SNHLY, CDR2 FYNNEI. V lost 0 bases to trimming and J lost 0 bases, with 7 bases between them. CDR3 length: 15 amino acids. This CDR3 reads CASSEAGRSTDTQYF. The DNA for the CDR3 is TGTGCCAGCAGTGAAGCGGGGCGGAGCACAGATACGCAGTATTTT.

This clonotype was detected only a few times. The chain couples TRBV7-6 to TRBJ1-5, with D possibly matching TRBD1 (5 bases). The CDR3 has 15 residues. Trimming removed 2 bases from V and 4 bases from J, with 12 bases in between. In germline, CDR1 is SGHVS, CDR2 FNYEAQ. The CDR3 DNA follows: TGTGCCAGCAGCTTAATGCAGGGCTGGAATCAGCCCCAGCATTTT. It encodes CASSLMQGWNQPQHF.

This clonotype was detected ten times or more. CDR3 sequence reads: CASSSSEDTDTQYF. The CDR3 DNA follows: TGTGCCAGCAGCTCGTCTGAAGACACAGATACGCAGTATTTT. J is TRBJ2-3 and V is TRBV7-9; no firm D call. The CDR3 is 14 residues long. V dropped 4 bases and J dropped 2 bases, with 10 bases sitting between them. The germline CDR1 and CDR2 sequences are SEHNR and FQNEAQ (reference sequence).

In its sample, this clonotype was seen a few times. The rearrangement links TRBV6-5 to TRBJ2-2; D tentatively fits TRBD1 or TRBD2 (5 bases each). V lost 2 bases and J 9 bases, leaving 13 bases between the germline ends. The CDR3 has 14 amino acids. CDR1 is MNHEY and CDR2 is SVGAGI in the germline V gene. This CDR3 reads CASSYTGLPRELFF. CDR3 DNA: TGTGCCAGCAGTTACACAGGACTGCCCCGGGAGCTGTTTTTT.

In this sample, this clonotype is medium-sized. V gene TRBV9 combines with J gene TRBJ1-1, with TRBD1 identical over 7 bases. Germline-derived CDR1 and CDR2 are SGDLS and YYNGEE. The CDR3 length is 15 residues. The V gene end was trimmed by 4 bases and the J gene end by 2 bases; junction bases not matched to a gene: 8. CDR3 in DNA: TGTGCCAGCAGCCCCCGGGACAGACTAAACACTGAAGCTTTCTTT. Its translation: CASSPRDRLNTEAFF.

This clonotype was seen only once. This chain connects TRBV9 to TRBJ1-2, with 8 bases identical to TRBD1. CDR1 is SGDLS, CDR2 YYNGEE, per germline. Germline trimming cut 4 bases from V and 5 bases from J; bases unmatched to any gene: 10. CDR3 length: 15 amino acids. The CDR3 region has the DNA TGTGCCAGCAGCCCCCGGACAGGGCGAGGGTATGGCTACACCTTC. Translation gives CASSPRTGRGYGYTF.

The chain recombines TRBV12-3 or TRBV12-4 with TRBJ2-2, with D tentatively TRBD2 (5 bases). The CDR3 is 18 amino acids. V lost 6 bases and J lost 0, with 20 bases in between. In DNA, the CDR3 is TGTGCCAGCAGACGGGCACTACCCGGGGAATCGAACACCGGGGAGCTGTTTTTT. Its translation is CASRRALPGESNTGELFF.

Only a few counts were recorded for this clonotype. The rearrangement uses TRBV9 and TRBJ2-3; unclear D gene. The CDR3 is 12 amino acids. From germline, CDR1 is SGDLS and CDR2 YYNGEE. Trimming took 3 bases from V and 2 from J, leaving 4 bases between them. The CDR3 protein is CASSGHTDTQYF. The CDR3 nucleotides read TGTGCCAGCAGCGGGCACACAGATACGCAGTATTTT.

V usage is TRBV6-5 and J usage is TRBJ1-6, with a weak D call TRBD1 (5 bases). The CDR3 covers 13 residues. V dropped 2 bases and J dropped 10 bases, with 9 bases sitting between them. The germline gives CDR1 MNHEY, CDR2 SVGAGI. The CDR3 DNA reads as TGTGCCAGCAGTTACGGGGACGTATCACCCCTCCACTTT. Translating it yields CASSYGDVSPLHF.

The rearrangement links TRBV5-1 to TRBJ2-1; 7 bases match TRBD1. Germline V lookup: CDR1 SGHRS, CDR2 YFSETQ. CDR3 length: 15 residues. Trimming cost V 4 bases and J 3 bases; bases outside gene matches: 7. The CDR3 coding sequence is TGCGCCAGCAGCCCGAAGCAGGGGGACTACAATGAGCAGTTCTTC. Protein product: CASSPKQGDYNEQFF.

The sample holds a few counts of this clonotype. CDR3 in DNA: TGCGCCAGCAGCCAAGATCTGGTGGGGACACCTCAGCCCCAGCATTTT. Translated: CASSQDLVGTPQPQHF. The rearrangement joins TRBV4-3 to TRBJ1-5; TRBD1 might be the D (6 bases). The CDR3 loop spans 16 amino acids. Trimming removed 0 bases at V and 6 bases at J, with 15 bases between. From germline, CDR1 is LGHNA and CDR2 YSLEER.

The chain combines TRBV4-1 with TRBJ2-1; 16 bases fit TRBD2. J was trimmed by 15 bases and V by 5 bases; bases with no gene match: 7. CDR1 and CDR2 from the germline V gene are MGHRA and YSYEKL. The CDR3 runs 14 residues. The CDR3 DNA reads TGCGCCAGCAGCGAAGGGACTAGCGGGGGGGCCTCGTTCTTC. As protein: CASSEGTSGGASFF.

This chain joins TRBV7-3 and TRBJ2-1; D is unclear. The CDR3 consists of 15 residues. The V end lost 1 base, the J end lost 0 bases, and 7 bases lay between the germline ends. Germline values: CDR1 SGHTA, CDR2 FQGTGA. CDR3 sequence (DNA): TGTGCCAGCAGCTTAATGGGTGTCTCCTACAATGAGCAGTTCTTC. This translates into CASSLMGVSYNEQFF.

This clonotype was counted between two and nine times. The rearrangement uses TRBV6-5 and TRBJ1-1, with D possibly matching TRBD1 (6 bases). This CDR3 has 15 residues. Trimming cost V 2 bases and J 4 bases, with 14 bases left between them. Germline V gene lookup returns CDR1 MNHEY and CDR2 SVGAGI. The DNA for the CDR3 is TGTGCCAGCAGTTACCCGGCGGGGGCGGGCACTGAAGCTTTCTTT. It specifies CASSYPAGAGTEAFF.

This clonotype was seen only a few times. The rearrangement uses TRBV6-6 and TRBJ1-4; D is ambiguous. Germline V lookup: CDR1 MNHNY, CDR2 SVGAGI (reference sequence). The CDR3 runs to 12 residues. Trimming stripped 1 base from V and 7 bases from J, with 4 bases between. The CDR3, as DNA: TGTGCCAGCAGTTACTGGGGTGAAAAACTGTTTTTT. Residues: CASSYWGEKLFF.

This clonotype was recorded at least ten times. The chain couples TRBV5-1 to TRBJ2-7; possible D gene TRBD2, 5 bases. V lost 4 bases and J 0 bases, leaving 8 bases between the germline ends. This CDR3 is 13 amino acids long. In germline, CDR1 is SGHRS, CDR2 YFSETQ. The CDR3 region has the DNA TGCGCCAGCAGCCCCCGGGACTCCTACGAGCAGTACTTC. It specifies CASSPRDSYEQYF.

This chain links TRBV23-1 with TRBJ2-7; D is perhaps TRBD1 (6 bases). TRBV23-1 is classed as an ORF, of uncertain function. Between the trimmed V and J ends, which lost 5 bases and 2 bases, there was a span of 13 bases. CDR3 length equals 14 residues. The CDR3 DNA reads TGCGCCAGCAGTAAGCAGGGGCCACCCTACGAGCAGTACTTC. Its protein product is CASSKQGPPYEQYF.